This T cell receptor beta chain was identified during a study of patients and donors after allogeneic stem cell transplantation. A few counts support this clonotype. TCRdb ran MiXCR on the RT-PCR reads and lists one entry per CDR3 protein. The sample gives about 110,000 distinct CDR3 sequences, approximately 40% of which show up once; around 25% is in the top ten. The sequencing input was blood, either unsorted or a sorted T cell fraction (not recorded which). The clonotype was recovered from a human donor who was either an allogeneic HSCT recipient or a stem cell or donor lymphocyte infusion donor (not recorded which). It is not recorded whose cells these are; they may come from a transplant donor.

The CDR3 coding sequence is TGTGCCAGCAGTCTTCCCGACAACTACAATGAGCAGTTCTTC. Its protein product is CASSLPDNYNEQFF. This rearrangement joins TRBV12-3 or TRBV12-4 to TRBJ2-1, with D unclear. The CDR3 has 14 amino acids. V was trimmed by 5 bases and J by 3 bases, leaving 11 bases between them.